This TCR beta chain stems from a study of blood T cell repertoires in COVID-19. Two negative PCRs, clearance, or symptom resolution characterized the recovered Cohort 3 donors. TCRdb's copy holds only in-frame clones and misses some; the assay was immunoSEQ multiplex PCR. This table holds fewer than 500,000 clones, 75% to 90% found once. Sequences were obtained from PBMCs or T cells enriched from blood (not recorded which). The TCR comes from a young woman who had recovered from COVID-19.

The CDR3 nucleotides are TGTGCCAGCAGCGTAGATCCTAGCGGGGTTTCCTACAATGAGCAGTTCTTC. This encodes CASSVDPSGVSYNEQFF. The J gene is TRBJ2-1, the V gene TRBV9; 9 nucleotides agree with TRBD2. The CDR3 is 17 amino acids. Germline V gene sequence: CDR1 SGDLS, CDR2 YYNGEE. J gave up 1 base and V 0 bases, and 5 bases lay outside the gene matches.